This TCR beta chain was profiled in a study of cytomegalovirus exposure and HLA in healthy donors (dated 2017 in TCRdb). As for the study more broadly: An earlier analysis of 550 to 700 of the donors reported roughly 270 Gb of sequence data and about 100 million unique TCR beta sequences from roughly 200 million T cells. Alongside the repertoire data, information on donor age, sex, ethnicity and CMV serostatus was compiled. The number of donors typed differed by locus, with roughly 629-640 for A, B, C, DRB1 and DQB1, over 500 for DQA1, over 600 for DPA1, and over 400 for DPB1. Among the roughly 400 genotyped donors, more than 70% belonged to the genetic ancestry cluster associated with self-reported Caucasian donors. On average, around 200,000 unique TCR beta nucleotide sequences were sequenced per donor among 300 to 500 genotyped donors of the cohort, with roughly 18% of those sequences being non-productive. Using immunosequencing, the study profiled T cell repertoires from roughly 650 subjects and related those repertoires to cytomegalovirus serostatus. About five DR-DQ haplotypes were handled as single units for association and clustering, since linkage in the cohort was strong. Genome-wide SNP genotypes for about 55% of the 666 donors were used in a later genetic analysis, which treated that subset as a discovery cohort. The later analysis used no new phenotypic data to find candidate immune exposures, relying instead on TCR beta sequences and their occurrence across donors. The study combined high-throughput TCR immunosequencing, statistical association of individual TCRs with disease status, and machine learning to predict cytomegalovirus infection status. Along with the roughly 700-subject first cohort, a separate validation cohort of over 90 different subjects was used. In a later analysis, previously published TCR beta repertoires from some 640 donors were re-analyzed and high-resolution HLA genotyping was added so that TCR occurrence patterns could be studied. HLA typing covered class I and class II loci at four-digit resolution. The aim of the study was to test whether cataloging public T cell receptors could identify signatures of past pathogen exposure. In an earlier analysis of about 590 of the donors, high-throughput TCR beta sequencing was used to judge whether each TCR beta V gene segment behaved as functional or pseudogenic. An early release covering about 600 HLA-typed donors comprised approximately 300 gigabases of sequencing data and about 90 million unique TCR sequences. All discovery cohort repertoires had been generated using a single sequencing platform. Broader findings and caveats from the paper: Only TCR beta chains were sequenced in this cohort, and the absence of alpha or paired-chain data limited detectable features. A cluster of highly shared sequence variants was judged likely to represent a technical artifact of the sequencing pipeline. An earlier analysis of some 590 of the donors showed that most TCR beta V segments appeared in productive rearrangements either about 90% or about 30% of the time, which broadly matched IMGT annotations. It was suggested by the authors that the approach could potentially be generalized to other disease states and immunological phenotypes. A further reported finding was that TCR beta sequences accurately predicted the HLA-A and HLA-B alleles for most subjects in the first cohort. A later analysis found that TCR association rates varied across HLA loci, with DRB1 alleles showing the most associated TCRs and HLA-C alleles the fewest. Because some donors lacked HLA typing at each locus, the association tests relied only on the typed subset. Several of the top co-occurrence clusters appeared to be linked to parvovirus B19, influenza, CMV and Epstein-Barr virus, according to a later analysis. In the study, around 160 TCR beta chains were listed as associated with cytomegalovirus. In a later analysis, HLA-associated TCR beta chains showed more clonal expansion and lower generation probabilities than non-associated chains that were equally common. In a later analysis, most CMV-associated TCR beta chains were found to appear HLA-restricted, with HLA associations seemingly driven largely by CMV exposure. Across donors, most TCR sequences were observed very rarely, whereas some public TCRs were present in many individuals. Linkage disequilibrium might explain the correlated functional status among segregating V segments, but an unknown experimental factor could not be excluded. Because the 87-base-pair reads could not distinguish some IMGT-functional V segments, including TRBV6-2 and TRBV6-3, those segments were excluded. Three of the identified cytomegalovirus-associated TCR beta chains were confirmed in vitro to be specific for cytomegalovirus antigens. Immune exposure information for the cohort was limited to CMV serostatus. In a later analysis, around 15,000 TCR beta sequences were associated with specific HLA alleles at a false discovery rate of 0.05. The classifier was reported to diagnose cytomegalovirus status with high specificity and sensitivity in both the original cohort and the validation cohort. V-gene and J-gene trimming of TCR beta chains was associated with a missense DCLRE1C variant in a later genetic analysis, and the association was replicated in an independent cohort. Assigning TCR associations to individual alleles was difficult when HLA alleles, especially DR and DQ, strongly co-occurred. Presence/absence analyses assumed roughly uniform sequencing depth across donors, an assumption that may not hold. Compared with the roughly 700-donor mean, donors in an Asian-associated ancestry cluster had fewer N-insertions in productive TCRs, according to a later genetic analysis. Because counts were too low, some 16 rarely observed V segments, including chromosome 9 orphons, were excluded from the earlier analysis of around 590 of the donors.

About this clone itself: Its antigen remains unidentified. One base away there is no much larger clone; base qualities are not given.

The CDR1 and CDR2 encoded by the germline V gene are SGHRS and YFSETQ. V trim: 4 bases; J trim: 1 base; unmatched bases: 9. There are 16 amino acids in the CDR3, from cysteine to phenylalanine inclusive. Just the 48-base CDR3 DNA is kept, in frame starting at base 1. In total, 500 to 700 healthy bone marrow donors made up the cohort. At the time of sampling, all cohort members were nominally healthy, though unrecorded immune exposures were likely present. The donor was CMV seropositive and belonged to the group of a few hundred seropositive cohort members. Every donor gave a peripheral blood sample, and the peripheral blood mononuclear cells from that sample were used for TCR beta sequencing. The Qiagen DNeasy Blood Extraction Kit was used to extract genomic DNA from the blood cell samples. The library relied on the immunoSEQ multiplex PCR assay. For the multiplex PCR, a mixture combining 60 forward primers for TCR Vbeta segments and 13 reverse primers for TCR Jbeta segments was used. The CDR3 region of rearranged TCR beta genes was amplified from genomic DNA with a multiplex PCR assay. On the Illumina HiSeq System, the amplified TCR beta libraries were sequenced as 87-base-pair reads. The original methods were these. A later analysis counted about 80 million unique TCR beta chains across the 666 repertoires, and roughly 10 million of these chains were shared by at least two donors. Raw reads were error-corrected and collapsed into unique sequences with a nearest-neighbor algorithm that merged closely related sequences to remove PCR and sequencing errors. CDR3 sequences were aligned to IMGT reference sequences to assign V, D and J gene segments. For a sequence to be retained, at least a six-nucleotide match to both a V gene segment and a J gene segment was required. A rearrangement counted as productive if the CDR3 had no stop codons and remained in frame with V and J, and every other rearrangement counted as non-productive. Following IMGT convention, CDR3 was defined as the stretch from the second conserved V-encoded cysteine up to the conserved J-encoded phenylalanine. The earlier analysis of about 610 of the donors excluded any sequence lacking an unambiguous match to a single V gene segment. An earlier analysis of some 610 of the donors called V segments functional above 56.7% productive rearrangements and segregating when the between-donor standard deviation exceeded 5%. To diagnose cytomegalovirus status from the catalog of TCR beta chain sequences, a statistical classification framework was built. A later analysis assigned V and J genes by comparing TCR nucleotide sequences with IMGT/GENE-DB human TR gene sequences. A later analysis assigned CDR3 sequences and most-parsimonious VDJ recombination scenarios with the TCRdist pipeline. In a later analysis, each TCR beta chain was defined by its CDR3 amino acid sequence together with its V-gene family, and reads lacking a unique V-gene family were excluded. A later analysis removed nearly 600 highly shared, low-generation-probability nucleotide sequences to deal with suspected cross-contamination and a sequencing artifact. For each public chain, a later analysis derived a clonal expansion index from normalized ranks of inferred template counts within each repertoire. A later analysis computed generation probabilities with a VDJ recombination model fitted to out-of-frame rearrangements, and checked the results against IGoR. A later analysis scored TCR-TCR, TCR-HLA and TCR-CMV co-occurrence with hypergeometric tests, applying a repertoire-size bias correction to TCR pairs. To estimate false discovery rates, a later analysis permuted the HLA or CMV assignments 20 times. In a later analysis, co-occurring TCRs were grouped with DBSCAN, and TCRdist sequence similarity was added when clustering was performed within HLA-allele-positive subsets. Repertoires with fewer than 30,000 or more than 120,000 public chains were left out of co-occurrence clustering, as were about five repertoires with anomalous nucleotide sharing. The source is immuneACCESS, and TCRdb retained only in-frame sequences with V and J called. Part of the clones is not carried over; for the studies checked, unresolved V genes explain less than half of this, and the remainder is unexplained. That table is the source of V, J and clone size, and D and trimming were worked out from the DNA. The sample profile shows tens of thousands of clones; about 80% of them were found once. The top ten constitute roughly half of the sample.

The chain was built from TRBV5-1 and TRBJ1-1; 8 of the junction bases match TRBD1. The clonotype comes from a man aged 50 or older in good health and CMV-seropositive. The sample taken for sequencing was PBMCs. The nucleotide sequence is TGCGCCAGCAGCCCTCCGACAGGGGAGGAGAACACTGAAGCTTTCTTT. Its protein product is CASSPPTGEENTEAFF.